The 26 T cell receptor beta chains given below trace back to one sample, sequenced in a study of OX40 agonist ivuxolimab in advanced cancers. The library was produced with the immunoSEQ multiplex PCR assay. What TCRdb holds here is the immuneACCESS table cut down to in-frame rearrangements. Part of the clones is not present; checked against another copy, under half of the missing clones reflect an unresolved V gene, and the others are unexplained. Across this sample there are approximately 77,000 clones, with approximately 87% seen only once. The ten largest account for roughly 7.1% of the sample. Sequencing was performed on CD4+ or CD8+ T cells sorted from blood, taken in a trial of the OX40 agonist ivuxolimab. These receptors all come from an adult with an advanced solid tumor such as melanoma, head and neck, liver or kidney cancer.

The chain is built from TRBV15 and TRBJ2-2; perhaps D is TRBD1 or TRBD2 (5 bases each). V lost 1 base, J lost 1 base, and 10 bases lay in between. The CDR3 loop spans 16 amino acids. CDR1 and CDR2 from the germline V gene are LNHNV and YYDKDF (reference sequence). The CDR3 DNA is TGTGCCACCAGCAGAGTCGGGGCTGGGAACACCGGGGAGCTGTTTTTT. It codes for CATSRVGAGNTGELFF.

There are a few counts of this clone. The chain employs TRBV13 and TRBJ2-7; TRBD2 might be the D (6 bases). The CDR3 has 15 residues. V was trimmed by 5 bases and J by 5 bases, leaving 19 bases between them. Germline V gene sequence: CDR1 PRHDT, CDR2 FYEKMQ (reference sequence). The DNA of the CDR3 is TGTGCCAGCAGCCCGTCACCCGGGAGCTATGACGAGCAGTACTTC. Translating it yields CASSPSPGSYDEQYF. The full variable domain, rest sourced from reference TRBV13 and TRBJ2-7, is AAGVIQSPRHLIKEKRETATLKCYPIPRHDTVYWYQQGPGQDPQFLISFYEKMQSDKGSIPDRFSAQQFSDYHSELNMSSLELGDSALYFCASSPSPGSYDEQYFGPGTRLTVT.

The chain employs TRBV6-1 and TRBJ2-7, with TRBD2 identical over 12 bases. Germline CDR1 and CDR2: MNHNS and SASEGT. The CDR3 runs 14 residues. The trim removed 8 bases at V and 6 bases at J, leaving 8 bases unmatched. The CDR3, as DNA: TGTGCCAGCGTTCCGACTAGCGGGAGCACCGAGCAGTACTTC. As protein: CASVPTSGSTEQYF.

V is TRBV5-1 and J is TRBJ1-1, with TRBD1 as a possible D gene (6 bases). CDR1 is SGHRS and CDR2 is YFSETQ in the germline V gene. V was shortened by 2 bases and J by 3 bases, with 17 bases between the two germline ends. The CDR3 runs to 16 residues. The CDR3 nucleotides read TGCGCCAGCAGCTTCCACCCGGGGGCAGGGGACACTGAAGCTTTCTTT. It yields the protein CASSFHPGAGDTEAFF.

The CDR3 spells CASSSQGASNQPQHF. The CDR3, as DNA: TGTGCCAGCAGCTCACAGGGGGCGTCCAATCAGCCCCAGCATTTT. The chain combines TRBV7-9 with TRBJ1-5, with 9 bases aligning to TRBD1. Trimming removed 4 bases from V and 3 bases from J; junction bases left unmatched: 4. CDR3 length equals 15 residues. CDR1 and CDR2 (germline): SEHNR, FQNEAQ (reference sequence).

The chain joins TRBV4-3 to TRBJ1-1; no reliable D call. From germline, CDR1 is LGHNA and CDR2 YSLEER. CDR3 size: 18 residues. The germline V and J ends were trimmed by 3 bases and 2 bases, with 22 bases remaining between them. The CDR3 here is CASSHRVFMQESNTEAFF. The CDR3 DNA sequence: TGCGCCAGCAGCCATCGGGTATTTATGCAGGAGAGCAACACTGAAGCTTTCTTT.

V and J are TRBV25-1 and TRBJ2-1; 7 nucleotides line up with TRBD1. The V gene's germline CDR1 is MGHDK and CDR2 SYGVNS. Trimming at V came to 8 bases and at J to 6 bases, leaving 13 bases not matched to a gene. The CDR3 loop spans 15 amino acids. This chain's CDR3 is CASAGLRTGRNEQFF. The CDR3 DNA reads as TGTGCCAGCGCCGGCCTGAGGACAGGTCGCAATGAGCAGTTCTTC. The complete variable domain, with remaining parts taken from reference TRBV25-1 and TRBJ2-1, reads EADIYQTPRYLVIGTGKKITLECSQTMGHDKMYWYQQDPGMELHLIHYSYGVNSTEKGDLSSESTVSRIRTEHFPLTLESARPSHTSQYLCASAGLRTGRNEQFFGPGTRLTVL.

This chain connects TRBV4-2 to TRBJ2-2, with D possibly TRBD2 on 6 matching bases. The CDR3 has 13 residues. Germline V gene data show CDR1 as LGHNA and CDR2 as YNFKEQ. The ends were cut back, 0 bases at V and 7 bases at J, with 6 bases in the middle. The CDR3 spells CASSQERGGELFF. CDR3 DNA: TGTGCCAGCAGCCAAGAGCGGGGCGGGGAGCTGTTTTTT.

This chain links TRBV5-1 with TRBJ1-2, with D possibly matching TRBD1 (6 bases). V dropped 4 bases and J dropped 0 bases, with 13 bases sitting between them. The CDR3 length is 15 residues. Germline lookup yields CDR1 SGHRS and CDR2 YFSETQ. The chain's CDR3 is CASSPRTEANYGYTF. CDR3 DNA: TGCGCCAGCAGCCCCAGGACAGAAGCTAACTATGGCTACACCTTC.

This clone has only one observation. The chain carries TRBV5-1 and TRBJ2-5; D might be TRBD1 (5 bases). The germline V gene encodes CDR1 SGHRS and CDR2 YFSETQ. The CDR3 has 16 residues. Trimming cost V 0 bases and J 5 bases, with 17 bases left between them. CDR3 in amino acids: CASSLAGSGSGETQYF. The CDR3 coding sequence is TGCGCCAGCAGCTTGGCGGGCTCAGGGTCAGGGGAGACCCAGTACTTC.

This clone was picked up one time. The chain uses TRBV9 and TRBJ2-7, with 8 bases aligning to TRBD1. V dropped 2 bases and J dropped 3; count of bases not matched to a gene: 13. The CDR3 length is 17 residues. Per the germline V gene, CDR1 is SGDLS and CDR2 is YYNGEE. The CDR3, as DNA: TGTGCCAGCAGCGTGGGGCGACAGGGACAGGAGTACTACGAGCAGTACTTC. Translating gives CASSVGRQGQEYYEQYF.

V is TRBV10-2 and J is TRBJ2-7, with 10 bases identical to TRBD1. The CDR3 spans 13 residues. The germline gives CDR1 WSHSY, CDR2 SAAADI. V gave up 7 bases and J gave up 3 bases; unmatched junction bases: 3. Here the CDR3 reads CASTTGGGYEQYF. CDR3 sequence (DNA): TGCGCCAGCACGACAGGGGGCGGCTACGAGCAGTACTTC.

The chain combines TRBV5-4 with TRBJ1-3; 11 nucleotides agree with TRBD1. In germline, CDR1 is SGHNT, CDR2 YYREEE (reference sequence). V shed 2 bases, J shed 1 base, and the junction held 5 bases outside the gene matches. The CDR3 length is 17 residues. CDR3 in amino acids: CASSFGQGASSGNTIYF. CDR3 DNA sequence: TGTGCCAGCAGCTTCGGACAGGGGGCTTCGTCTGGAAACACCATATATTTT.

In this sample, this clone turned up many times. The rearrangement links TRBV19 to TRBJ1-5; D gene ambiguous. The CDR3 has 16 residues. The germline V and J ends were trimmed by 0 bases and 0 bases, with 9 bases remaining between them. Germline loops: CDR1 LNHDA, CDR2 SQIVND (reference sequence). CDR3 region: CASSIETIYSNQPQHF. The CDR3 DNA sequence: TGTGCCAGTAGTATAGAGACAATTTATAGCAATCAGCCCCAGCATTTT.

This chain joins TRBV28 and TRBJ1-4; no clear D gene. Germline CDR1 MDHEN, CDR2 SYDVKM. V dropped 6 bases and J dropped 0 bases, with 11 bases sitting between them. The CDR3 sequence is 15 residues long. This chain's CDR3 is CASSREPSTNEKLFF. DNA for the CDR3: TGTGCCAGCAGCCGCGAGCCGTCAACTAATGAAAAACTGTTTTTT.

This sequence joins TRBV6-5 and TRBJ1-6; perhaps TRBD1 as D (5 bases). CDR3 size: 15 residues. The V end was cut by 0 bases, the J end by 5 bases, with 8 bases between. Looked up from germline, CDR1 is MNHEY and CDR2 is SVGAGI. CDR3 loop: CASSYSGRDNSPLHF. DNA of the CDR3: TGTGCCAGCAGTTACTCGGGCAGGGATAATTCACCCCTCCACTTT.

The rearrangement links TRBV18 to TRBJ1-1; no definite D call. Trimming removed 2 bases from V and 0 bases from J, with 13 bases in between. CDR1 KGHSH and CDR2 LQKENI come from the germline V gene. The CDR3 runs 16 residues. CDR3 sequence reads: CASSPTAIIMNTEAFF. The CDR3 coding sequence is TGTGCCAGCTCACCAACCGCCATAATAATGAACACTGAAGCTTTCTTT.

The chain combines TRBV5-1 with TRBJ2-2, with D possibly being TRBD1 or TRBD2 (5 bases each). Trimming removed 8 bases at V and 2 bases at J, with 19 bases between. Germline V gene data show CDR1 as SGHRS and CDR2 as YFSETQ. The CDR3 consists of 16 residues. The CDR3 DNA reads TGCGCCAGTTTCGACTGGGACGGTGCAAACACCGGGGAGCTGTTTTTT. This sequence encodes CASFDWDGANTGELFF.

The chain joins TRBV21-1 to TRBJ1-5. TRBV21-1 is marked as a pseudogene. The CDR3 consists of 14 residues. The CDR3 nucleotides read TGTGCCAGCAACTTGAACCGGGGGCATCAGCCCCAGCATTTT. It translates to CASNLNRGHQPQHF.

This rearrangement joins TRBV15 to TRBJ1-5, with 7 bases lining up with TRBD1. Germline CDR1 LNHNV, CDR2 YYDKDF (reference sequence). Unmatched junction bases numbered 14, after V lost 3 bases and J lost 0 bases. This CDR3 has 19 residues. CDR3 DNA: TGTGCCACCAGCAGGGACATGGACAGGAGGTTTTATAGCAATCAGCCCCAGCATTTT. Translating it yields CATSRDMDRRFYSNQPQHF.

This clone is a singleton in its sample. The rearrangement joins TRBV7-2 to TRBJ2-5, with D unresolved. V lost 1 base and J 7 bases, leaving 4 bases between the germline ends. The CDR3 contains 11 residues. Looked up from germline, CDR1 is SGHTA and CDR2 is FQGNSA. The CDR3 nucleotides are TGTGCCAGCAGCTTAGAAGGGACCCAGTACTTC. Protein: CASSLEGTQYF.

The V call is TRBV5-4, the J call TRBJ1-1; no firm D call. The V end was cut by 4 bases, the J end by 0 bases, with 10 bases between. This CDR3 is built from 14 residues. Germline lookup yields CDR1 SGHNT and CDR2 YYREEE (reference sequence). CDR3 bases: TGTGCCAGCAGCGCCTGGCACTTGAACACTGAAGCTTTCTTT. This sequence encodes CASSAWHLNTEAFF.

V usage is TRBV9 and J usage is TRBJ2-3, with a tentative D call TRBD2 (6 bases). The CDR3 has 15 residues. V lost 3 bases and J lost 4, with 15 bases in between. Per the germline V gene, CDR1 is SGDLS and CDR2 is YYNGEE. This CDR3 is CASSAVGGAADTQYF. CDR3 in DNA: TGTGCCAGCAGCGCTGTCGGGGGAGCCGCAGATACGCAGTATTTT.

The CDR3 loop reads CASTSLLGSAYEQYF. Written as DNA, the CDR3 is TGTGCCAGCACCTCTCTGTTGGGATCAGCCTACGAGCAGTACTTC. The chain joins TRBV27 to TRBJ2-7; D is unclear. The CDR3 length is 15 residues. V shed 7 bases and J shed 2 bases, with 18 bases lying between them. Germline V gives CDR1 MNHEY, CDR2 SMNVEV (reference sequence).

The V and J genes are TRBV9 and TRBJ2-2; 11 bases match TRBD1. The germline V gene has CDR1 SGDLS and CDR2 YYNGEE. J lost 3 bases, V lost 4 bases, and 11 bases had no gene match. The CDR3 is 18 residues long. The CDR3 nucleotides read TGTGCCAGCAGCTCCCCCCCGGGACAGGGGGTGGACACCGGGGAGCTGTTTTTT. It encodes CASSSPPGQGVDTGELFF.

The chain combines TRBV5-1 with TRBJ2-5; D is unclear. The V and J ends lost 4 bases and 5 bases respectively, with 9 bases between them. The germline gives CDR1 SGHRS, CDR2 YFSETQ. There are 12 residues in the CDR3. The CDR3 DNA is TGCGCCAGCAGCAAAAATACGGAGACCCAGTACTTC. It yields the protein CASSKNTETQYF.